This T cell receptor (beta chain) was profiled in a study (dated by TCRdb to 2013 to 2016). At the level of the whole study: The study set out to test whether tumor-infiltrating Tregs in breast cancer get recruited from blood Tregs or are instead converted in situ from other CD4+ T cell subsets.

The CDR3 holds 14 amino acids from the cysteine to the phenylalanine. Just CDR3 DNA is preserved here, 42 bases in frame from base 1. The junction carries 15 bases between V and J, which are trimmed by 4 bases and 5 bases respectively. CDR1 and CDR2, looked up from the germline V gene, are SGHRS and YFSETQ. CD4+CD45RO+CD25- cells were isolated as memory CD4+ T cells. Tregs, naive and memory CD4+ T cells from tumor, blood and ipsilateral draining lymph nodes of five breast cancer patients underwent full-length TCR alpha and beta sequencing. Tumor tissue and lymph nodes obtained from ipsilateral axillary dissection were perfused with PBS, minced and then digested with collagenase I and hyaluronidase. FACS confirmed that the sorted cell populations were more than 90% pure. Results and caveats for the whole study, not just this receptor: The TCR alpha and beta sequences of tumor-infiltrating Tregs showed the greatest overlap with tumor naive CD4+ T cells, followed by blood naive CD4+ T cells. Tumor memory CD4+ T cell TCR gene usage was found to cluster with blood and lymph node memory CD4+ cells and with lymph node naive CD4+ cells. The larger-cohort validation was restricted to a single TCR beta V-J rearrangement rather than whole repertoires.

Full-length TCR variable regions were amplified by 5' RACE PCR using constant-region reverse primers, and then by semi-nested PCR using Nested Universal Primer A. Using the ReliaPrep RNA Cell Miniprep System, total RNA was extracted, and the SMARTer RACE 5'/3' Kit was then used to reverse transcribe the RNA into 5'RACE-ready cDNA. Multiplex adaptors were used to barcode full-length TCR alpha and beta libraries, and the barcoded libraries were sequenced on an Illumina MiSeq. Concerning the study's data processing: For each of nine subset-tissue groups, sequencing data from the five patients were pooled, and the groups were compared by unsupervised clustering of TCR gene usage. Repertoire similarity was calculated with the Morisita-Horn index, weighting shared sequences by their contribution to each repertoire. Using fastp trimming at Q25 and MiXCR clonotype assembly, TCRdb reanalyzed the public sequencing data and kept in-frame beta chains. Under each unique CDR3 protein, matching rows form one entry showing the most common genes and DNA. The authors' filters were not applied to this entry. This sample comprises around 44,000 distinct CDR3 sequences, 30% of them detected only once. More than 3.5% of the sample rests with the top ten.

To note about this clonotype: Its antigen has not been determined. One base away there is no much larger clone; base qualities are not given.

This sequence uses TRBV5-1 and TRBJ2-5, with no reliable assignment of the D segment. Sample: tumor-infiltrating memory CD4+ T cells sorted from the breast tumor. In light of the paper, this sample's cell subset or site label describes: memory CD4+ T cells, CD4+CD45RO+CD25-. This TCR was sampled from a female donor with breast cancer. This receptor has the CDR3 CASSGRTGGETQYF. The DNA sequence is TGCGCCAGCAGCGGGCGCACGGGTGGGGAGACCCAGTACTTC.